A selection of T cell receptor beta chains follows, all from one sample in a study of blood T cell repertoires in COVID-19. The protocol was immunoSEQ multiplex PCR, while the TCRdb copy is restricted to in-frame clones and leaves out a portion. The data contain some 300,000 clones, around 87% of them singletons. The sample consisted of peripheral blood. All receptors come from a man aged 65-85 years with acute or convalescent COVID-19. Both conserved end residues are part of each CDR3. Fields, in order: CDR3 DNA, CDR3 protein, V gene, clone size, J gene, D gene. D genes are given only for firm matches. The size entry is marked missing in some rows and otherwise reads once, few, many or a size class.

CDR3nt: TGTGCCAGCAGCTCCGTGGGAGGGAGATTCTCCTACAATGAGCAGTTCTTC; CDR3aa: CASSSVGGRFSYNEQFF; v_gene: TRBV5-5; abundance: -; j_gene: TRBJ2-1; d_gene: TRBD2
CDR3nt: TGCGCCAGCAGCTTGGAAGGGGGCCGAACTGAAGCTTTCTTT; CDR3aa: CASSLEGGRTEAFF; v_gene: TRBV5-1; abundance: -; j_gene: TRBJ1-1; d_gene: TRBD1
CDR3nt: TGTGCCAGCAGCTTTTCCGGGAACTACGAGCAGTACTTC; CDR3aa: CASSFSGNYEQYF; v_gene: TRBV5-4; abundance: -; j_gene: TRBJ2-7; d_gene: -
CDR3nt: TGTGCCAGTAGTATAGATCGACGGCCAGGGGGCTTCGAGACCCAGTACTTC; CDR3aa: CASSIDRRPGGFETQYF; v_gene: TRBV19; abundance: -; j_gene: TRBJ2-5; d_gene: TRBD1
CDR3nt: TGCGCCAGCAGCTTGGTCCTTCCTGGGGCCAACGTCCTGACTTTC; CDR3aa: CASSLVLPGANVLTF; v_gene: TRBV5-1; abundance: -; j_gene: TRBJ2-6; d_gene: -
CDR3nt: TGTGCCAGCAGCCAGGGACAGTACTACGAGCAGTACTTC; CDR3aa: CASSQGQYYEQYF; v_gene: TRBV7-2; abundance: once; j_gene: TRBJ2-7; d_gene: TRBD1
CDR3nt: TGTGCCCTCGCCCGAGTCTCCTACAATGAGCAGTTCTTC; CDR3aa: CALARVSYNEQFF; v_gene: TRBV6-5; abundance: -; j_gene: TRBJ2-1; d_gene: -
CDR3nt: TGTGCCAGCAGTTCGACAGGTCAAGAGACCCAGTACTTC; CDR3aa: CASSSTGQETQYF; v_gene: TRBV28; abundance: -; j_gene: TRBJ2-5; d_gene: -
CDR3nt: TGTGCCAGCAGACCGAACTCCGGTTCACCCCTCCACTTT; CDR3aa: CASRPNSGSPLHF; v_gene: TRBV27; abundance: -; j_gene: TRBJ1-6; d_gene: -
CDR3nt: TGCGCCAGCAGCCAAACAGGGGGCGCGTCTGGCTACACCTTC; CDR3aa: CASSQTGGASGYTF; v_gene: TRBV4-3; abundance: -; j_gene: TRBJ1-2; d_gene: TRBD1
CDR3nt: TGTGCCACCAGTGATTTGAGGGACAGGGCAACAGATACGCAGTATTTT; CDR3aa: CATSDLRDRATDTQYF; v_gene: TRBV24-1; abundance: -; j_gene: TRBJ2-3; d_gene: TRBD1
CDR3nt: TGTGCCAGCAGTCGGCAGGGCTATGGCTACACCTTC; CDR3aa: CASSRQGYGYTF; v_gene: TRBV6-5; abundance: -; j_gene: TRBJ1-2; d_gene: -
CDR3nt: TGTGCCAGCAGCCCACAGACTAGCGGGGGGGCTGAGACCCAGTACTTC; CDR3aa: CASSPQTSGGAETQYF; v_gene: TRBV9; abundance: once; j_gene: TRBJ2-5; d_gene: TRBD2
CDR3nt: TGCAGTGCTCTATCCGCACGTGGCTACACCTTC; CDR3aa: CSALSARGYTF; v_gene: TRBV20-1; abundance: -; j_gene: TRBJ1-2; d_gene: -
CDR3nt: TGTGCCAGCAGAATACTAAAAACCGGGGAGCTGTTTTTT; CDR3aa: CASRILKTGELFF; v_gene: TRBV5-4; abundance: -; j_gene: TRBJ2-2; d_gene: -
CDR3nt: TGTGCCAGCAGTGAAGGTCAGGGTGCCGTTCATGGCTACACCTTC; CDR3aa: CASSEGQGAVHGYTF; v_gene: TRBV2; abundance: -; j_gene: TRBJ1-2; d_gene: -
CDR3nt: TGTGCCAGCAGCGTACAGGGGACAGGGGTACAAGAGACCCAGTACTTC; CDR3aa: CASSVQGTGVQETQYF; v_gene: TRBV9; abundance: -; j_gene: TRBJ2-5; d_gene: TRBD1
CDR3nt: TGTGCCATCTTCACAGGGGGCATTGAGAGTACCGGGGAGCTGTTTTTT; CDR3aa: CAIFTGGIESTGELFF; v_gene: TRBV10-3; abundance: -; j_gene: TRBJ2-2; d_gene: TRBD1
CDR3nt: TGCGCCAGCAGCCAAGGGCAGGGGGCTGCCTACGAGCAGTACTTC; CDR3aa: CASSQGQGAAYEQYF; v_gene: TRBV4-1; abundance: -; j_gene: TRBJ2-7; d_gene: TRBD1
CDR3nt: TGTGCCAGCAGAGACTTTTTAGCGGGGGGTCAATATGAGCAGTTCTTC; CDR3aa: CASRDFLAGGQYEQFF; v_gene: TRBV2; abundance: -; j_gene: TRBJ2-1; d_gene: TRBD2
CDR3nt: TGTGCCAGCAGTGCAAACTATGGCTACACCTTC; CDR3aa: CASSANYGYTF; v_gene: TRBV2; abundance: few; j_gene: TRBJ1-2; d_gene: -
CDR3nt: TGTGCCAGCAGCGCGACGGACGAGGGACAGCCAGCCCGAGCTTTCTTT; CDR3aa: CASSATDEGQPARAFF; v_gene: TRBV7-9; abundance: -; j_gene: TRBJ1-1; d_gene: TRBD1
CDR3nt: TGTGCCAGCAGCCCAGGGACACCCGGCACAGATACGCAGTATTTT; CDR3aa: CASSPGTPGTDTQYF; v_gene: TRBV7-3; abundance: -; j_gene: TRBJ2-3; d_gene: -
CDR3nt: TGTGCCAGCAGCTTGAGGAGCGCGGGAGTAAGAGATACGCAGTATTTT; CDR3aa: CASSLRSAGVRDTQYF; v_gene: TRBV5-6; abundance: -; j_gene: TRBJ2-3; d_gene: TRBD2